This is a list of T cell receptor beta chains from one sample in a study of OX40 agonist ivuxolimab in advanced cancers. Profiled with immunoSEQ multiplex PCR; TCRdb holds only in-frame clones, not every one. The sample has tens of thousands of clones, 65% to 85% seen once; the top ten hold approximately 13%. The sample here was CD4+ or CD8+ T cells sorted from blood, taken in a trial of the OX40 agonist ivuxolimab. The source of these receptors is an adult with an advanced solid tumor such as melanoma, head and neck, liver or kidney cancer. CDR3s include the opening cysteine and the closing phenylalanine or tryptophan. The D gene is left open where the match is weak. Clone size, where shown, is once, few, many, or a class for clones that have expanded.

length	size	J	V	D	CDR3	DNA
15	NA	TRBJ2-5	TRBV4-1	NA	CASSQGWKGSETQYF	TGCGCCAGCAGCCAAGGGTGGAAGGGTAGCGAGACCCAGTACTTC
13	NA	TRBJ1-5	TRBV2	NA	CASSGEVGQPQHF	TGTGCCAGCAGCGGGGAAGTAGGACAGCCCCAGCATTTT
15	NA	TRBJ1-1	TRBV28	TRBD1	CASRRTGLMNTEAFF	TGTGCCAGCAGACGGACAGGGCTTATGAACACTGAAGCTTTCTTT
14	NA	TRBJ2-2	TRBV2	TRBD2	CASSWGLVGGELFF	TGTGCCAGCAGCTGGGGACTAGTTGGTGGGGAGCTGTTTTTT
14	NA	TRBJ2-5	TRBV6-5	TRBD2	CASSDTGGQETQYF	TGTGCCAGCAGTGATACGGGGGGCCAAGAGACCCAGTACTTC
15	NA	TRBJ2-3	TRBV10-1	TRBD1	CASSGTGAATDTQYF	TGCGCCAGCAGTGGGACAGGGGCCGCCACAGATACGCAGTATTTT
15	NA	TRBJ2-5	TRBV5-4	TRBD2	CASSGQTSGQETQYF	TGTGCCAGCAGCGGCCAGACTAGCGGGCAAGAGACCCAGTACTTC
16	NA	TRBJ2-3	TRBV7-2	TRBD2	CASSLTSGGALNTQYF	TGTGCCAGCAGCCTCACTAGCGGGGGGGCACTAAATACGCAGTATTTT
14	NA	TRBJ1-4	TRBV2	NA	CASSPTATNEKLFF	TGTGCCAGCAGTCCCACTGCAACTAATGAAAAACTGTTTTTT
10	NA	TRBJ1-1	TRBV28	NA	CASKNTEAFF	TGTGCCAGCAAGAACACTGAAGCTTTCTTT
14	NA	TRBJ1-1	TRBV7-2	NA	CASSRQETRTEAFF	TGTGCCAGCAGTAGACAGGAAACGAGGACTGAAGCTTTCTTT
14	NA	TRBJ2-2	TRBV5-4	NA	CASSFLDGTGELFF	TGTGCCAGCAGCTTTCTAGATGGAACCGGGGAGCTGTTTTTT
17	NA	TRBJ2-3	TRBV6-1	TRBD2	CASSEYGSGGGIDTQYF	TGTGCCAGCAGTGAATACGGTAGCGGGGGGGGTATAGATACGCAGTATTTT
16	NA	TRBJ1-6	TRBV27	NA	CASSLRGGGLNSPLHF	TGTGCCAGCAGTCTCCGCGGAGGGGGTCTGAATTCACCCCTCCACTTT
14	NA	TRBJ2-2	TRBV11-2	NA	CASAPDRDTGELFF	TGTGCCAGCGCGCCGGATCGCGACACCGGGGAGCTGTTTTTT
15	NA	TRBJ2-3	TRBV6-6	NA	CASSRQKASTDTQYF	TGTGCCAGCAGCCGACAAAAGGCTAGCACAGATACGCAGTATTTT
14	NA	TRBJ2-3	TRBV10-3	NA	CAISESSGTDTQYF	TGTGCCATCAGTGAGTCGTCAGGCACAGATACGCAGTATTTT
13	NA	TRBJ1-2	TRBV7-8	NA	CASSISGQSGYTF	TGTGCCAGCAGCATTAGTGGACAGTCGGGCTACACCTTC
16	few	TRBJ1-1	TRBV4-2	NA	CASSAPALDMNTEAFF	TGTGCCAGCAGCGCACCCGCACTGGATATGAACACTGAAGCTTTCTTT
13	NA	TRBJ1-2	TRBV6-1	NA	CATPGGNNYGYTF	TGTGCCACCCCGGGGGGGAATAACTATGGCTACACCTTC
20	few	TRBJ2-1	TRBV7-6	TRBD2	CASSLGLPTSGSRSYNEQFF	TGTGCCAGCAGCCTAGGTCTACCAACTAGCGGGAGTCGATCCTACAATGAGCAGTTCTTC
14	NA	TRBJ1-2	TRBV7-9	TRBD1	CASSLTGQNYGYTF	TGTGCCAGCAGCTTAACGGGACAGAACTATGGCTACACCTTC
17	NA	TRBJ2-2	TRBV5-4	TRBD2	CASRRRVGGVGTGELFF	TGTGCCAGCAGGCGCCGAGTTGGGGGGGTAGGCACCGGGGAGCTGTTTTTT
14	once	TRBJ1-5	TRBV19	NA	CASSIVLGGQPQHF	TGTGCCAGTAGTATAGTTCTGGGTGGTCAGCCCCAGCATTTT
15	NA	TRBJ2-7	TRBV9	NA	CASSVGREKDYEQYF	TGTGCCAGCAGCGTAGGACGGGAGAAAGATTACGAGCAGTACTTC
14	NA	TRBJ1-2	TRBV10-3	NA	CAISEGGDKYGYTF	TGTGCCATCAGTGAGGGAGGGGATAAGTATGGCTACACCTTC
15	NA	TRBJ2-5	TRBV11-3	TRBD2	CASSSTAGGGETQYF	TGTGCCAGCAGTTCTACGGCGGGAGGTGGGGAGACCCAGTACTTC
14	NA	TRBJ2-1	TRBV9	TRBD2	CASSVGGGLNEQFF	TGTGCCAGCAGCGTAGGCGGGGGGCTGAATGAGCAGTTCTTC
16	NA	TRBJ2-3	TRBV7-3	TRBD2	CASSRGLAGGPDTQYF	TGTGCCAGCAGCCGGGGACTAGCGGGAGGCCCAGATACGCAGTATTTT
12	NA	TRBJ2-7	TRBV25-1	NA	CASSLGLSEQYF	TGTGCCAGCAGCTTGGGGCTCTCCGAGCAGTACTTC
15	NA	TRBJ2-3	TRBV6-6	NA	CASSNKQGRTDTQYF	TGTGCCAGCAGCAACAAACAGGGCCGCACAGATACGCAGTATTTT
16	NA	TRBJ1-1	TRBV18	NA	CASSPLGGGGNTEAFF	TGTGCCAGCTCACCACTCGGTGGGGGGGGAAACACTGAAGCTTTCTTT
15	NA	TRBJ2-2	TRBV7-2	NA	CASSLRQALTGELFF	TGTGCCAGCAGCTTAAGGCAGGCACTCACCGGGGAGCTGTTTTTT
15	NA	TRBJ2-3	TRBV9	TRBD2	CASSVAASGSGTQYF	TGTGCCAGCAGCGTAGCGGCTAGCGGGAGTGGTACGCAGTATTTT
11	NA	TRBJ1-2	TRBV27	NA	CASSTRDGYTF	TGTGCCAGCAGTACTCGAGATGGCTACACCTTC